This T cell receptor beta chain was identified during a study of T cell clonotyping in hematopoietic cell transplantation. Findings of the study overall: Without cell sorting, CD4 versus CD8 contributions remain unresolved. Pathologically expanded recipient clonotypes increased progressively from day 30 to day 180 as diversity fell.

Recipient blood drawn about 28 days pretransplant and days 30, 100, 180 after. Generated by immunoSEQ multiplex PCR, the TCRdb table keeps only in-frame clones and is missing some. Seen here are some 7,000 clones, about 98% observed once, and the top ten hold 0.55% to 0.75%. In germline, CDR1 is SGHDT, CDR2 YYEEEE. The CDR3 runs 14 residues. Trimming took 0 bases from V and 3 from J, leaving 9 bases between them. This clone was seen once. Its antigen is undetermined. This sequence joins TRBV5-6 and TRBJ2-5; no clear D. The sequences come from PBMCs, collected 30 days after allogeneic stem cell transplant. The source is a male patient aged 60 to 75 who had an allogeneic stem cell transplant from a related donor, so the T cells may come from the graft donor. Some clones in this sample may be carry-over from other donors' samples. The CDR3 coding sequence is TGTGCCAGCAGCTTGGTCGGCAGGAAAGAGACCCAGTACTTC. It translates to CASSLVGRKETQYF.